These 27 T cell receptor beta chains came from one sample sequenced in a study of blood T cell repertoires in COVID-19. Using immunoSEQ multiplex PCR, the repertoire was profiled, and TCRdb retains in-frame clones only, with some absent. The sample includes about 130,000 clones, over 75% seen only once; the top ten take approximately 6.6%. The material sequenced was peripheral blood. The source is a man older than 75 with active or convalescent COVID-19.

The genes are TRBV5-4 and TRBJ2-3, with D possibly TRBD2 on 6 matching bases. Germline CDR1 and CDR2: SGHNT and YYREEE (reference sequence). This CDR3 has 13 residues. Trimming cost V 5 bases and J 4 bases, with 11 bases left between them. CDR3 nucleotide sequence: TGTGCCAGCAGTCGGGACTTCCCAGATACGCAGTATTTT. Amino acids: CASSRDFPDTQYF.

The chain links TRBV6-5 to TRBJ1-2; 8 bases match TRBD1. Trimming at V came to 0 bases and at J to 9 bases, leaving 9 bases not matched to a gene. CDR1 MNHEY and CDR2 SVGAGI come from the germline V gene. The CDR3 sequence is 15 residues long. The chain's CDR3 is CASSYSIGTGGSYTF. CDR3 nucleotide sequence: TGTGCCAGCAGTTACTCGATCGGGACAGGCGGCAGCTACACCTTC.

The chain recombines TRBV27 with TRBJ2-3; 10 nucleotides align to TRBD2. J gave up 5 bases and V 2 bases, and 4 bases lay outside the gene matches. Per the germline V gene, CDR1 is MNHEY and CDR2 is SMNVEV (reference sequence). This CDR3 contains 15 residues. The CDR3 nucleotides read TGTGCCAGCAGTTTAGCTAGCGGGGGCGGAGATACGCAGTATTTT. Translation: CASSLASGGGDTQYF.

The chain carries TRBV20-1 and TRBJ2-7; D is perhaps TRBD2 (6 bases). The CDR3 extends over 13 amino acids. Germline CDR1 DFQATT, CDR2 SNEGSKA (reference sequence). Deletions cut 3 bases from V and 0 bases from J, with 9 bases between. The CDR3 loop is CSASSGSSYEQYF. For the CDR3, the DNA is TGCAGTGCTAGTAGCGGTTCCTCCTACGAGCAGTACTTC.

This rearrangement joins TRBV11-3 to TRBJ1-5, with TRBD1 matching over 7 bases. The CDR3 runs 16 residues. The V segment lost 5 bases and the J segment 2 bases; nucleotides outside the gene matches: 9. Germline assignment: CDR1 SGHNT and CDR2 YENEEA. Here the CDR3 reads CASSRRRQGGNQPQHF. The DNA of the CDR3 is TGTGCCAGCAGCCGCCGAAGACAGGGTGGCAATCAGCCCCAGCATTTT. The full variable domain, its missing parts supplied by reference TRBV11-3 and TRBJ1-5, is EAGVVQSPRYKIIEKKQPVAFWCNPISGHNTLYWYLQNLGQGPELLIRYENEEAVDDSQLPKDRFSAERLKGVDSTLKIQPAELGDSAVYLCASSRRRQGGNQPQHFGDGTRLSIL.

The gene calls are TRBV19 and TRBJ2-3; 8 bases match TRBD1. The CDR3 totals 18 residues. The V gene's germline CDR1 is LNHDA and CDR2 SQIVND (reference sequence). The J segment lost 2 bases and the V segment lost 1 base, leaving 11 bases of the junction unmatched. The CDR3 loop reads CASSIGHRGYEVTDTQYF. The CDR3 nucleotides read TGTGCCAGTAGTATAGGGCACAGGGGGTATGAAGTCACAGATACGCAGTATTTT.

The chain recombines TRBV5-1 with TRBJ1-1; D remains ambiguous. This CDR3 contains 16 residues. Germline V lookup: CDR1 SGHRS, CDR2 YFSETQ. V lost 4 bases, J lost 1 base, and 17 bases lay in between. Here the CDR3 DNA reads TGCGCCAGCAGCCTGTGGGTGGGCCTGGAGAACACTGAAGCTTTCTTT. Encoded protein: CASSLWVGLENTEAFF.

V gene TRBV19 combines with J gene TRBJ1-5, with 9 bases lining up with TRBD1. The CDR3 loop spans 15 amino acids. V dropped 4 bases and J dropped 4; count of bases not matched to a gene: 5. CDR1 and CDR2 (germline): LNHDA, SQIVND (reference sequence). Written as DNA, the CDR3 is TGTGCCAGTAGTACCCGACAGGGGGGGAATCAGCCCCAGCATTTT. Its protein is CASSTRQGGNQPQHF.

The chain employs TRBV5-4 and TRBJ1-2; the D gene is possibly TRBD1 (6 bases). CDR1 is SGHNT, CDR2 YYREEE, per germline (reference sequence). Deletions cut 3 bases from V and 4 bases from J, with 19 bases between. The CDR3 spans 16 residues. CDR3 region: CASSSQIPTGAYGYTF. The CDR3 DNA reads TGTGCCAGCAGCTCGCAAATCCCGACAGGAGCCTATGGCTACACCTTC.

V gene TRBV5-8 combines with J gene TRBJ2-1; 8 bases are a match to TRBD2. The trim removed 4 bases at V and 7 bases at J, leaving 7 bases unmatched. The CDR3 covers 14 residues. Germline V gene data show CDR1 as SGHTS and CDR2 as YDEGEE. The CDR3 region is CASSEQTSANEQFF. The CDR3 nucleotides read TGTGCCAGCAGCGAGCAGACTAGCGCTAATGAGCAGTTCTTC.

V is TRBV19 and J is TRBJ2-7; the D gene is possibly TRBD1 (5 bases). Between the trimmed V and J ends, which lost 4 bases and 6 bases, there was a span of 16 bases. CDR3 length equals 14 residues. In germline, CDR1 is LNHDA, CDR2 SQIVND (reference sequence). CDR3 protein: CASSTGHGRVEQYF. CDR3 DNA: TGTGCCAGTAGTACCGGACACGGAAGGGTCGAGCAGTACTTC.

The V call is TRBV12-5, the J call TRBJ2-4; unclear D gene. Trimming took 8 bases from V and 5 from J, leaving 7 bases between them. The CDR3 sequence is 11 residues long. Germline CDR1 LGHNT, CDR2 FRNRAP. The CDR3 is CASSVQNIQYF. The CDR3 DNA sequence: TGTGCTAGTTCGGTCCAAAACATTCAGTACTTC.

This sequence joins TRBV6-5 and TRBJ2-5; 11 bases agree with TRBD1. The CDR3 has 14 amino acids. Germline CDR1 reads MNHEY; CDR2 reads SVGAGI. Trimming took 6 bases from V and 5 from J; bases not matched to a gene: 5. The CDR3 here is CASRRDRGAETQYF. CDR3 coding DNA: TGTGCCAGCAGACGGGACAGGGGGGCGGAGACCCAGTACTTC.

V gene TRBV11-2 combines with J gene TRBJ1-1; D perhaps matches TRBD1 (5 bases). V dropped 1 base and J dropped 0 bases, with 6 bases sitting between them. Per germline, CDR1 SGHAT and CDR2 FQNNGV. The CDR3 covers 14 residues. This chain's CDR3 is CASSLVRVNTEAFF. The CDR3 nucleotides are TGTGCCAGCAGCTTAGTCAGGGTGAACACTGAAGCTTTCTTT.

The V and J genes are TRBV19 and TRBJ1-5, with D uncertain. V lost 3 bases and J 2 bases, leaving 8 bases between the germline ends. Germline assignment: CDR1 LNHDA and CDR2 SQIVND (reference sequence). This CDR3 contains 14 residues. This chain's CDR3 is CASSILAGNQPQHF. Written as DNA, the CDR3 is TGTGCCAGTAGTATCTTAGCGGGCAATCAGCCCCAGCATTTT. Based on the CDR3 plus reference TRBV19 and TRBJ1-5, the full variable domain is DGGITQSPKYLFRKEGQNVTLSCEQNLNHDAMYWYRQDPGQGLRLIYYSQIVNDFQKGDIAEGYSVSREKKESFPLTVTSAQKNPTAFYLCASSILAGNQPQHFGDGTRLSIL.

J is TRBJ2-3 and V is TRBV7-3, with TRBD1 matching 8 bases. This CDR3 is built from 16 residues. Per germline, CDR1 SGHTA and CDR2 FQGTGA. Trimming took 4 bases from V and 0 from J; bases not matched to a gene: 6. The CDR3 nucleotides are TGTGCCAGCAGCTCGACAGGGGACCTAAGCACAGATACGCAGTATTTT. This gives the protein CASSSTGDLSTDTQYF.

A few counts support this clone. This chain uses TRBV4-1 with TRBJ2-7, with 7 bases fitting TRBD1. The CDR3 extends over 15 amino acids. J lost 0 bases, V lost 1 base, and 3 bases had no gene match. The germline V gene encodes CDR1 MGHRA and CDR2 YSYEKL. The CDR3, as DNA: TGCGCCAGCAGCCAAGCCTGGGACAGCTCCTACGAGCAGTACTTC. Translating it yields CASSQAWDSSYEQYF.

V usage is TRBV12-5 and J usage is TRBJ2-3; 10 bases match TRBD1. The trim removed 0 bases at V and 4 bases at J, leaving 4 bases unmatched. Germline V gene sequence: CDR1 LGHNT, CDR2 FRNRAP. CDR3 length equals 16 residues. The DNA for the CDR3 is TGTGCTAGTGGTTTGGTATTGACAGGGGGCCCAGATACGCAGTATTTT. Its translation is CASGLVLTGGPDTQYF. Drawing the rest from reference TRBV12-5 and TRBJ2-3, the complete variable domain is DARVTQTPRHKVTEMGQEVTMRCQPILGHNTVFWYRQTMMQGLELLAYFRNRAPLDDSGMPKDRFSAEMPDATLATLKIQPSEPRDSAVYFCASGLVLTGGPDTQYFGPGTRLTVL.

The rearrangement joins TRBV12-3 or TRBV12-4 to TRBJ1-4; weak D call: TRBD1 (6 bases). The ends were cut back, 6 bases at V and 15 bases at J, with 17 bases in the middle. The length of the CDR3 is 12 residues. The CDR3 spells CASSPRGGKVFF. The CDR3 DNA reads as TGTGCCAGCAGCCCCAGGGGCGGCAAGGTGTTTTTT.

The V and J genes are TRBV24-1 and TRBJ1-2; no definite D call. This CDR3 is 14 amino acids long. The V end was cut by 0 bases, the J end by 0 bases, with 4 bases between. CDR1 is KGHDR, CDR2 SFDVKD, per germline. This chain's CDR3 is CATSDLPTNYGYTF. The CDR3 DNA reads TGTGCCACCAGTGATTTGCCTACTAACTATGGCTACACCTTC.

The chain joins TRBV6-2 or TRBV6-3 to TRBJ1-5, with 8 bases identical to TRBD1. Germline trimming cut 5 bases from V and 7 bases from J; bases unmatched to any gene: 7. CDR3 length equals 14 residues. CDR1 is MNHEY and CDR2 is SVGEGT in the germline V gene. The CDR3 reads CASSKDRGRQPQHF. The CDR3, as DNA: TGTGCCAGCAGTAAAGACAGGGGTAGACAGCCCCAGCATTTT.

This clone was observed a handful of times. The V and J genes are TRBV5-1 and TRBJ2-1; TRBD2 agrees at 7 bases. The CDR3 totals 15 residues. V dropped 0 bases and J dropped 7; count of bases not matched to a gene: 7. The germline gives CDR1 SGHRS, CDR2 YFSETQ. The CDR3 sequence: CASSLAATSSNEQFF. Written as DNA, the CDR3 is TGCGCCAGCAGCTTGGCCGCGACTAGCAGTAATGAGCAGTTCTTC. Looking up the rest from reference TRBV5-1 and TRBJ2-1 gives the full variable domain: KAGVTQTPRYLIKTRGQQVTLSCSPISGHRSVSWYQQTPGQGLQFLFEYFSETQRNKGNFPGRFSGRQFSNSRSEMNVSTLELGDSALYLCASSLAATSSNEQFFGPGTRLTVL.

The genes are TRBV4-1 and TRBJ2-7, with 9 positions matching TRBD2. Germline CDR1 is MGHRA and CDR2 is YSYEKL. CDR3 length equals 15 residues. J gave up 4 bases and V 0 bases, and 4 bases lay outside the gene matches. The CDR3 here is CASSQERREGYEQYF. CDR3 sequence (DNA): TGCGCCAGCAGCCAAGAGAGGCGGGAGGGTTACGAGCAGTACTTC.

The V call is TRBV30, the J call TRBJ1-1, with D possibly matching TRBD1 (6 bases). CDR1 is GTSNPN and CDR2 is SVGIG in the germline V gene (reference sequence). Trimming removed 3 bases at V and 2 bases at J, with 13 bases between. This CDR3 is built from 14 residues. The CDR3 DNA sequence: TGTGCCTGGAGATTAGCGGGACATAACACTGAAGCTTTCTTT. The encoded protein is CAWRLAGHNTEAFF.

The chain joins TRBV7-6 to TRBJ1-3; D is undetermined. CDR3 length: 14 residues. Germline V gives CDR1 SGHVS, CDR2 FNYEAQ. V was shortened by 4 bases and J by 4 bases, with 11 bases between the two germline ends. The CDR3 is CASSSVGRGNTIYF. The CDR3 nucleotides are TGTGCCAGCAGCTCAGTGGGGAGGGGAAACACCATATATTTT.

The genes are TRBV7-7 and TRBJ2-1; 13 bases are a match to TRBD2. Germline CDR1 is SSHAT and CDR2 is FNYEAQ (reference sequence). The CDR3 length is 17 residues. Trimming cost V 1 base and J 2 bases; bases outside gene matches: 2. In DNA, the CDR3 is TGTGCCAGCAGCTTAGGGACTAGCGGGAGCCCCTACAATGAGCAGTTCTTC. Translated, it gives CASSLGTSGSPYNEQFF. Filled out from reference TRBV7-7 and TRBJ2-1, the complete variable domain reads GAGVSQSPRYKVTKRGQDVTLRCDPISSHATLYWYQQALGQGPEFLTYFNYEAQPDKSGLPSDRFSAERPEGSISTLTIQRTEQRDSAMYRCASSLGTSGSPYNEQFFGPGTRLTVL.

The sample holds a few counts of this clone. The chain combines TRBV28 with TRBJ1-1; D unclear. V was pared by 11 bases and J by 0 bases, with 10 bases between. Germline V CDR1 and CDR2: MDHEN, SYDVKM. This CDR3 is 12 amino acids long. The CDR3 bases are TGTGCCGTCGAAGCGGTGAACACTGAAGCTTTCTTT. Amino acids: CAVEAVNTEAFF.